The clone carrying this T cell receptor (beta chain) has a count of ten or more. Antigen unknown. At one of its ends the junction is not consistent with the germline gene, which may arise from a read error. This sample is part of a study of early T cells in non-severe SARS-CoV-2 infection. Study-level background: Bulk RNA isolated from unsorted whole blood underwent sequencing; chains were not paired. Study-wide results and limits: Clonotype matching in VDJdb favored anti-spike CD8 responses and did not capture private and CD4 specificities.

CDR3 size: 13 residues. From germline, CDR1 is SSHAT and CDR2 FNYEAQ (reference sequence). TCRdb recomputed calls from the 5' RACE reads with MiXCR, one row per CDR3 protein. The sample lists around 33,000 distinct CDR3 sequences, 5.5% to 6.5% occurring once. J is TRBJ2-3 and V is TRBV7-7; D remains unclear. The sequence was collected from an adult who was a healthcare worker with PCR-confirmed SARS-CoV-2 infection or an uninfected control (not recorded which). The sample comprised whole blood. DNA of the CDR3: TGTGCTAGCAGCCAGCATAACACAGATACGCAGTATTTT. This codes for CASSQHNTDTQYF.